Reported below is one T cell receptor beta chain. The CDR3 has 14 amino acids. V lost 0 bases to trimming and J lost 0 bases, with 4 bases between them. Germline V lookup: CDR1 SGHRS, CDR2 YFSETQ. Clones were read by immunoSEQ multiplex PCR, and TCRdb kept only the in-frame ones, dropping some. This table has under 200,000 clones, 82% appearing once. This record belongs to a study of blood T cell repertoires in COVID-19. The sequenced sample consisted of PBMCs or T cells enriched from blood (not recorded which). The clonotype comes from a man over 45 who had recovered from COVID-19. The chain has TRBV5-1 and TRBJ1-3; D call uncertain. In nucleotides, the CDR3 is TGCGCCAGCAGCTTGGCTTACTCTGGAAACACCATATATTTT. Translated: CASSLAYSGNTIYF.